Each of the 16 T cell receptor beta chains below was sequenced from the same sample in a study of shared clonotypes between healthy human individuals. Sequencing was performed with immunoSEQ multiplex PCR; in TCRdb, only in-frame clones are kept and a portion is missing. Of over a million clones listed, roughly 95% are singletons. The sequencing sample was made of naive CD4+ T cells sorted from blood. Subset indicated: CD45RA+ positively selected. The receptor set was obtained from a man in his thirties or forties in good health.

The chain couples TRBV5-1 to TRBJ2-3; TRBD2 matches at 7 bases. V lost 4 bases to trimming and J lost 4 bases; unmatched junction nucleotides: 3. Germline V gene data show CDR1 as SGHRS and CDR2 as YFSETQ. The CDR3 length is 13 residues. The CDR3 protein is CASSPGGADTQYF. The CDR3 DNA is TGCGCCAGCAGCCCTGGGGGGGCAGATACGCAGTATTTT.

The chain uses TRBV27 and TRBJ2-7; a possible D gene is TRBD2 (5 bases). The V end lost 7 bases, the J end lost 1 base, and 14 bases lay between the germline ends. There are 14 residues in the CDR3. From germline, CDR1 is MNHEY and CDR2 SMNVEV (reference sequence). CDR3 sequence: CASTQSGVSYEQYF. Here the CDR3 DNA reads TGTGCCAGCACCCAATCCGGGGTGTCCTACGAGCAGTACTTC.

The V call is TRBV4-3, the J call TRBJ2-7; 11 bases agree with TRBD1. This CDR3 is 16 amino acids long. Germline assignment: CDR1 LGHNA and CDR2 YSLEER. Germline trimming cut 1 base from V and 4 bases from J; bases unmatched to any gene: 6. The CDR3 here is CASSQGRGQGGYEQYF. The CDR3 DNA sequence: TGCGCCAGCAGCCAAGGAAGGGGACAGGGGGGTTACGAGCAGTACTTC.

The rearrangement links TRBV27 to TRBJ2-7, with 7 bases fitting TRBD1. The CDR3 totals 14 residues. Germline V gene data show CDR1 as MNHEY and CDR2 as SMNVEV (reference sequence). V shed 6 bases, J shed 2 bases, and the junction held 7 bases outside the gene matches. This chain's CDR3 is CASRGTAITYEQYF. CDR3 sequence (DNA): TGTGCCAGCAGGGGGACAGCGATTACCTACGAGCAGTACTTC.

This clone was picked up one time. The V call is TRBV7-3, the J call TRBJ1-2, with D possibly matching TRBD1 (6 bases). Germline V gene lookup returns CDR1 SGHTA and CDR2 FQGTGA. The germline V and J ends were trimmed by 5 bases and 4 bases, with 23 bases remaining between them. This CDR3 region has 17 residues. In nucleotides, the CDR3 is TGTGCCAGCAGCGATAATGCTCTGGGACACCGCTCCTATGGCTACACCTTC. Residues: CASSDNALGHRSYGYTF.

The rearrangement joins TRBV7-2 to TRBJ2-6; 8 bases are shared with TRBD2. This CDR3 region has 19 residues. The V segment lost 4 bases and the J segment 2 bases; nucleotides outside the gene matches: 13. Germline V CDR1 and CDR2: SGHTA, FQGNSA. CDR3 loop: CASSSPYGGGDTGANVLTF. CDR3 nucleotides: TGTGCCAGCAGCTCCCCCTACGGGGGGGGTGATACTGGGGCCAACGTCCTGACTTTC.

The V call is TRBV7-3, the J call TRBJ2-1; D not certain. V was shortened by 11 bases and J by 2 bases, with 13 bases between the two germline ends. The CDR3 runs 13 residues. The germline V gene encodes CDR1 SGHTA and CDR2 FQGTGA. The CDR3: CAQSSVPYNEQFF. CDR3 DNA: TGTGCCCAAAGCTCCGTTCCCTACAATGAGCAGTTCTTC.

The chain is built from TRBV28 and TRBJ2-1; possible D gene TRBD2, 5 bases. From germline, CDR1 is MDHEN and CDR2 SYDVKM. The CDR3 is 18 residues long. Trimming removed 2 bases at V and 0 bases at J, with 17 bases between. The chain's CDR3 is CASSLRTATRSSYNEQFF. The CDR3 nucleotides are TGTGCCAGCAGTTTAAGGACTGCAACGAGAAGCTCCTACAATGAGCAGTTCTTC. Full variable domain (missing parts from reference TRBV28 and TRBJ2-1): DVKVTQSSRYLVKRTGEKVFLECVQDMDHENMFWYRQDPGLGLRLIYFSYDVKMKEKGDIPEGYSVSREKKERFSLILESASTNQTSMYLCASSLRTATRSSYNEQFFGPGTRLTVL.

The chain employs TRBV6-1 and TRBJ1-5; 9 bases are shared with TRBD1. This CDR3 has 16 residues. V trimming: 4 bases; J trimming: 0 bases; junction bases outside the gene matches: 4. From germline, CDR1 is MNHNS and CDR2 SASEGT. In nucleotides, the CDR3 is TGTGCCAGCAGTGTCATGGGACAGGGTAGCAATCAGCCCCAGCATTTT. This translates into CASSVMGQGSNQPQHF.

The chain couples TRBV7-8 to TRBJ2-3; 7 bases align to TRBD1. CDR1 SGHVS and CDR2 FQNEAQ come from the germline V gene. With 5 bases clipped from V and 5 bases from J, the junction kept 10 bases outside the gene matches. This CDR3 region has 15 residues. The CDR3 DNA follows: TGTGCCAGCAGCGACAGACAGGGTAATCGAGATACGCAGTATTTT. This translates into CASSDRQGNRDTQYF.

V is TRBV6-5 and J is TRBJ1-4, with TRBD1 matching 10 bases. V was pared by 5 bases and J by 5 bases, with 5 bases of the junction left unmatched. Germline V lookup: CDR1 MNHEY, CDR2 SVGAGI. CDR3 size: 15 residues. The CDR3 is CASSQRQGANEKLFF. CDR3 DNA: TGTGCCAGCAGTCAAAGACAGGGGGCGAATGAAAAACTGTTTTTT.

This chain connects TRBV7-9 to TRBJ1-2; 7 bases fit TRBD1. This CDR3 is 14 amino acids long. V lost 5 bases to trimming and J lost 6 bases; unmatched junction nucleotides: 9. Germline V gene lookup returns CDR1 SEHNR and CDR2 FQNEAQ (reference sequence). The CDR3 reads CASSPRDSRNGYTF. CDR3 bases: TGTGCCAGCAGCCCCCGGGACAGCCGTAATGGCTACACCTTC. Variable domain in full (rest from reference TRBV7-9 and TRBJ1-2): DTGVSQNPRHKITKRGQNVTFRCDPISEHNRLYWYRQTLGQGPEFLTYFQNEAQLEKSRLLSDRFSAERPKGSFSTLEIQRTEQGDSAMYLCASSPRDSRNGYTFGSGTRLTVV.

The chain employs TRBV9 and TRBJ2-7; D gene uncertain. CDR1 and CDR2 from the germline V gene are SGDLS and YYNGEE. This CDR3 comprises 14 residues. Trimming removed 3 bases from V and 4 bases from J, with 14 bases in between. This CDR3 is CASSGESEAYEQYF. The CDR3 bases are TGTGCCAGCAGCGGGGAAAGCGAAGCGTACGAGCAGTACTTC.

V gene TRBV10-2 combines with J gene TRBJ1-5, with D uncertain. This CDR3 has 14 amino acids. V lost 5 bases, J lost 6 bases, and 14 bases lay in between. Germline loops: CDR1 WSHSY, CDR2 SAAADI. The CDR3 coding sequence is TGCGCCAGCAGTACTGCAGGTTCGGGTCAGCCCCAGCATTTT. Amino acid sequence: CASSTAGSGQPQHF.

As DNA, the CDR3 is TGTGCCAGCAGCCTTCAGGATAGCTCCTACGAGCAGTACTTC. It specifies CASSLQDSSYEQYF. The rearrangement joins TRBV2 to TRBJ2-7, with D unresolved. The CDR3 runs 14 residues. V lost 6 bases and J 0 bases, leaving 12 bases between the germline ends. CDR1 is SNHLY and CDR2 is FYNNEI in the germline V gene.

This rearrangement joins TRBV5-6 to TRBJ2-1; 11 positions match TRBD2. This CDR3 comprises 16 residues. V lost 4 bases and J lost 9; bases outside the gene matches: 12. Germline V gene sequence: CDR1 SGHDT, CDR2 YYEEEE. The CDR3 reads CASSPQTSGTGIEQFF. CDR3 DNA: TGTGCCAGCAGCCCGCAGACTAGCGGGACGGGTATTGAGCAGTTCTTC.